In its sample, the clone carrying this T cell receptor (beta chain) was seen many times. Its antigen is still unknown. This entry belongs to a study of T-cell reconstitution after alpha-beta-depleted transplantation in children. V lost 0 bases, J lost 4 bases, and 9 bases stayed unmatched. Germline CDR1 reads MNHEY; CDR2 reads SVGAGI. The CDR3 sequence is 17 residues long. A TCRbeta library incorporating unique molecular identifiers was prepared. TCRdb used MiXCR to reprocess the PCR reads, holding one entry per CDR3 protein. The profile shows almost 250,000 distinct CDR3 sequences, roughly 25% of them singletons. Study-wide results and caveats: Surviving recipient T cells and intrathymic progenitors accounted for some patients' high TCRbeta diversity at day 60. Newly produced T cells mostly provided counts and TCRbeta diversity after one year, as hyperexpanded clones declined. The origin of alpha-beta T cells about two months after transplant was reportedly several hundred expanded graft clones.

The sample consisted of PBMCs, taken before TCRalphabeta/CD19-depleted stem cell transplant. This chain connects TRBV6-5 to TRBJ1-2; 9 bases are shared with TRBD1. The TCR comes from a girl between 2 and 10 years old with Fanconi anemia, due to receive a stem cell transplant. The DNA of the CDR3 is TGTGCCAGCAGTTACTCCCCGGGACAGGGTTTGGCCTATGGCTACACCTTC. Protein: CASSYSPGQGLAYGYTF.